This T cell receptor beta chain was retrieved from a study of blood T cell repertoires in COVID-19. Study in general: The cDNA or gDNA used as material had been derived from T cells, B-cell-depleted T cells, or PBMCs.

In Seattle, patients joined the study during active infection and were tracked longitudinally. Assay used: immunoSEQ multiplex PCR; TCRdb lists only in-frame clones, some missing. Among roughly 410,000 clones listed, around 89% were seen once. V dropped 8 bases and J dropped 2 bases, with 13 bases sitting between them. CDR3 length: 13 amino acids. Looked up from germline, CDR1 is MDHEN and CDR2 is SYDVKM. The receptor's source is a woman between 35 and 50 years old with COVID-19, enrolled during active disease. Sequencing used peripheral blood. The rearrangement uses TRBV28 and TRBJ2-7; possibly TRBD2 for D (6 bases). CDR3 sequence (DNA): TGTGCCAGCTGGGCAGGACTAACCTACGAGCAGTACTTC. This encodes CASWAGLTYEQYF.